This TCR beta chain was obtained from a study of response to subunit inactivated influenza vaccine. Study-level points and caveats: Authors suggested few new T cells are recruited by each seasonal influenza vaccination.

As for this clonotype: Its matching antigen is unknown.

TCRdb called the RT-PCR reads again in MiXCR, with one record for every CDR3 protein. The table records more than 450,000 distinct CDR3 sequences, approximately 7.7% of them present only once. From germline, CDR1 is SGDLS and CDR2 YYNGEE. The CDR3 runs 17 residues. V was pared by 1 base and J by 6 bases, with 17 bases between. The sequencing used PBMCs from blood, collected less than 30 months after vaccination. The origin of this receptor is a man in his fifties or sixties who received an inactivated influenza vaccine. The rearrangement links TRBV9 to TRBJ1-6; D is uncertain. The CDR3: CASSVSAEPHLNSPLHF. CDR3 nucleotide sequence: TGTGCCAGCAGCGTATCTGCTGAGCCTCACCTTAATTCACCCCTCCACTTT.